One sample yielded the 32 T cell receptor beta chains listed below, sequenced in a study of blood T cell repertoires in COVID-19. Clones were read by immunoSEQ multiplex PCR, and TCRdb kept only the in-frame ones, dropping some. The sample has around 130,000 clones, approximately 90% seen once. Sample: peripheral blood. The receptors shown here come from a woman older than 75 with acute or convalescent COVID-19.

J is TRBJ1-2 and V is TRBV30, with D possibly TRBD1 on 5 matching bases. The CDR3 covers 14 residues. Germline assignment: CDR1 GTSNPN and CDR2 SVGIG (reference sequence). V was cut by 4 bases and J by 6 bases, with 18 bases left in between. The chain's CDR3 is CAWTGGSRRNGYTF. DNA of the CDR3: TGTGCCTGGACCGGGGGATCCAGGAGGAATGGCTACACCTTC.

CDR3 DNA: TGCAGTGCTAGTGGGCTAGCGGGGGCCTCTAGCACAGATACGCAGTATTTT. It yields the protein CSASGLAGASSTDTQYF. V and J are TRBV20-1 and TRBJ2-3; 10 bases match TRBD2. The junction had 9 bases not matched to a gene; V was cut back by 3 bases and J by 0 bases. CDR3 size: 17 residues. Germline values: CDR1 DFQATT, CDR2 SNEGSKA (reference sequence).

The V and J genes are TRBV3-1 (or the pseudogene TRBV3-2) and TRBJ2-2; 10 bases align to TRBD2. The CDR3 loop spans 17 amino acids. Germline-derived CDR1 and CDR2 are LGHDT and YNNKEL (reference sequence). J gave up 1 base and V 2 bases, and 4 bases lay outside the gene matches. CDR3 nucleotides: TGTGCCAGCAGCCAACTTTCTAGCGGGGGGAACACCGGGGAGCTGTTTTTT. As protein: CASSQLSSGGNTGELFF.

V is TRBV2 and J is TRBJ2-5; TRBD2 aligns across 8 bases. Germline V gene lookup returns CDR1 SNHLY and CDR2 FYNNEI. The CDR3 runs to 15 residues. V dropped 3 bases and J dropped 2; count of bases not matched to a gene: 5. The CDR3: CASSDRGGPQETQYF. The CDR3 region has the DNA TGTGCCAGCAGTGATCGCGGGGGGCCGCAAGAGACCCAGTACTTC.

DNA for the CDR3: TGTGCTAGTGGTGGGACAGGCAGGGAGACCCAGTACTTC. Its translation is CASGGTGRETQYF. The V and J genes are TRBV12-5 and TRBJ2-5; 8 bases fit TRBD1. The junction had 4 bases not matched to a gene; V was cut back by 5 bases and J by 5 bases. This CDR3 is 13 amino acids long. Germline loops: CDR1 LGHNT, CDR2 FRNRAP.

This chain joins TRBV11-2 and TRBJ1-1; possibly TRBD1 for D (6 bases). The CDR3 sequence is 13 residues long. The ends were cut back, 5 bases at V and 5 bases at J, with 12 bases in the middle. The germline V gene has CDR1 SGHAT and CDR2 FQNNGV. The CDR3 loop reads CASSQARGTEAFF. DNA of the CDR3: TGTGCCAGCAGCCAAGCTAGGGGGACTGAAGCTTTCTTT. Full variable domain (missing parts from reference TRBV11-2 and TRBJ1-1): EAGVAQSPRYKIIEKRQSVAFWCNPISGHATLYWYQQILGQGPKLLIQFQNNGVVDDSQLPKDRFSAERLKGVDSTLKIQPAKLEDSAVYLCASSQARGTEAFFGQGTRLTVV.

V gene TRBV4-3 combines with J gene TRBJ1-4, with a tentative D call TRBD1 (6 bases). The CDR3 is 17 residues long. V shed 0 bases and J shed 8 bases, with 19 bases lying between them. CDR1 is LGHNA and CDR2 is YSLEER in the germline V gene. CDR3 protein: CASSQDLRGAVGEKLFF. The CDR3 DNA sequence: TGCGCCAGCAGCCAAGATCTGCGGGGGGCGGTCGGGGAAAAACTGTTTTTT.

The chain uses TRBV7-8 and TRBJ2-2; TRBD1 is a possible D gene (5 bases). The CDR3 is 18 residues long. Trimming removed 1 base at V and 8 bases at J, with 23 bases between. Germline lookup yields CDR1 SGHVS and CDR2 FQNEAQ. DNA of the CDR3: TGTGCCAGCAGCTTAGTACCCCGGAGTTTCAGGGAATTTGGGGAGCTGTTTTTT. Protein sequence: CASSLVPRSFREFGELFF. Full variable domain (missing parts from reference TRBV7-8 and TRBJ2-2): GAGVSQSPRYKVAKRGQDVALRCDPISGHVSLFWYQQALGQGPEFLTYFQNEAQLDKSGLPSDRFFAERPEGSVSTLKIQRTQQEDSAVYLCASSLVPRSFREFGELFFGEGSRLTVL.

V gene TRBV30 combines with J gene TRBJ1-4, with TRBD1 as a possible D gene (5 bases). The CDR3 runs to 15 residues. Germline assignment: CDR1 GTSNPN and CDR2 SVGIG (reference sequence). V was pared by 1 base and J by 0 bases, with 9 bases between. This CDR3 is CAWSGTGATNEKLFF. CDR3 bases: TGTGCCTGGAGTGGGACGGGGGCAACTAATGAAAAACTGTTTTTT.

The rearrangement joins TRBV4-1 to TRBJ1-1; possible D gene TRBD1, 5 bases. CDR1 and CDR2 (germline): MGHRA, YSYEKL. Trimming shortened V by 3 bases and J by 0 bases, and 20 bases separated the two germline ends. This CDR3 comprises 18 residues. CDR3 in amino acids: CASSHPGQQGGMNTEAFF. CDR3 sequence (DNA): TGCGCCAGCAGCCACCCGGGCCAGCAGGGAGGGATGAACACTGAAGCTTTCTTT.

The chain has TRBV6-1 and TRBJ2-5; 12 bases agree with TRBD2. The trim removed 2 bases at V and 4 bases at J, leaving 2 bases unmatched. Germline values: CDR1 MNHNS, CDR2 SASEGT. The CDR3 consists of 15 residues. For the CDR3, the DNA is TGTGCCAGCAGTGAACTAGCGGGGGGGCCAGAGACCCAGTACTTC. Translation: CASSELAGGPETQYF.

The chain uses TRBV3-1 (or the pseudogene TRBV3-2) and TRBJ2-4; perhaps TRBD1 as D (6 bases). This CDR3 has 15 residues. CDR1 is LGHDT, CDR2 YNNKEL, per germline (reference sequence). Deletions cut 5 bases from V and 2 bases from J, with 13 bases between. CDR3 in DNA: TGTGCCAGCAGCAATAGGCAGGGGACCAAAAACATTCAGTACTTC. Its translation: CASSNRQGTKNIQYF.

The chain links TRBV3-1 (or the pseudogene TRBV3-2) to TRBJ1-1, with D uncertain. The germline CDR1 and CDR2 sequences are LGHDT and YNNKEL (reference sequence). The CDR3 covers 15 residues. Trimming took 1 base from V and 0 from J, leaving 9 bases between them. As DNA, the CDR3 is TGTGCCAGCAGCCAAGCGGACTTGATGAACACTGAAGCTTTCTTT. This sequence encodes CASSQADLMNTEAFF.

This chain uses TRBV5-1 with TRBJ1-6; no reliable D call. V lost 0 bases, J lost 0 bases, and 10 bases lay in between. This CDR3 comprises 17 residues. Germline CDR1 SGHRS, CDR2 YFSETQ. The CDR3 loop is CASSLEGRSSYNSPLHF. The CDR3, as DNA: TGCGCCAGCAGCTTGGAAGGCCGGAGCTCCTATAATTCACCCCTCCACTTT.

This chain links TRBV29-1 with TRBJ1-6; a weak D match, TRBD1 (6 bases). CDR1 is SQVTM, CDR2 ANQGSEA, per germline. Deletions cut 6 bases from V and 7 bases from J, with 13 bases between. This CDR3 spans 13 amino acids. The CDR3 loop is CSVATGWNSPLHF. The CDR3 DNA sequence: TGCAGCGTCGCCACAGGGTGGAATTCACCCCTCCACTTT.

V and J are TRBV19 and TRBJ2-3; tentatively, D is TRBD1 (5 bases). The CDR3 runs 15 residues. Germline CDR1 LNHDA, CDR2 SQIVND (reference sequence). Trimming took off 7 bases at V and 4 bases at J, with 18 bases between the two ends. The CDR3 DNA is TGTGCCAGTAATTATGGGGCATCTCGCCCAGATACGCAGTATTTT. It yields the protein CASNYGASRPDTQYF.

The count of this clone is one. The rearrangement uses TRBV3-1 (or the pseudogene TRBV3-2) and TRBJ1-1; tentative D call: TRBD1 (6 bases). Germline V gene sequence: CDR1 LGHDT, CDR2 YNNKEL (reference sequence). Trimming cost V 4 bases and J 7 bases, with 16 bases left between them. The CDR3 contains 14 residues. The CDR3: CASSRRDIAYEAFF. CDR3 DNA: TGTGCCAGCAGCCGCCGGGACATAGCGTATGAAGCTTTCTTT.

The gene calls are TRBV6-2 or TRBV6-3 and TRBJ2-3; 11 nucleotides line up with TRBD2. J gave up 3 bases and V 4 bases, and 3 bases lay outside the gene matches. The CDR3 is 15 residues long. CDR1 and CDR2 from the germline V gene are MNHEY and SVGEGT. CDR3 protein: CASSLGLAETDTQYF. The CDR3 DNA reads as TGTGCCAGCAGTTTGGGACTAGCGGAAACAGATACGCAGTATTTT.

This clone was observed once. The CDR3 loop is CASSSQDRYSYEQYF. Written as DNA, the CDR3 is TGCGCCAGCAGTTCCCAGGACAGATACTCCTACGAGCAGTACTTC. The chain links TRBV5-1 to TRBJ2-7; tentative D call: TRBD1 (6 bases). Germline CDR1 reads SGHRS; CDR2 reads YFSETQ. This CDR3 spans 15 amino acids. The V end lost 5 bases, the J end lost 0 bases, and 15 bases lay between the germline ends. The whole variable domain, filled in from reference TRBV5-1 and TRBJ2-7, reads KAGVTQTPRYLIKTRGQQVTLSCSPISGHRSVSWYQQTPGQGLQFLFEYFSETQRNKGNFPGRFSGRQFSNSRSEMNVSTLELGDSALYLCASSSQDRYSYEQYFGPGTRLTVT.

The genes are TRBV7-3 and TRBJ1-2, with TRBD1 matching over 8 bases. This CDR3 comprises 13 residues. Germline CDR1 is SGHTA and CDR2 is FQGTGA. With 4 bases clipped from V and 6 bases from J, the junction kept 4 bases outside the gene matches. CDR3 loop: CASSSDRDDGYTF. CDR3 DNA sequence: TGTGCCAGCAGCTCGGACAGGGATGATGGCTACACCTTC.

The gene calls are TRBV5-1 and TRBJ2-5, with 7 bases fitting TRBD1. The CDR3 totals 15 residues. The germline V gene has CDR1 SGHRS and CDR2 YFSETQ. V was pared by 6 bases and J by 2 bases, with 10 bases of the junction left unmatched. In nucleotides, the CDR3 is TGCGCCAGCACTGAGGGGGCGGCCGGACAAGAGACCCAGTACTTC. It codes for CASTEGAAGQETQYF.

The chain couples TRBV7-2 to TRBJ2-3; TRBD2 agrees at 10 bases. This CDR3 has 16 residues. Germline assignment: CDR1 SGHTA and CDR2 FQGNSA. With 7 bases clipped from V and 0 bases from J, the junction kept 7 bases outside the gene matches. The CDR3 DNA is TGTGCCAGCACGAGGGTAGCGGGGGGAAGCACAGATACGCAGTATTTT. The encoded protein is CASTRVAGGSTDTQYF.

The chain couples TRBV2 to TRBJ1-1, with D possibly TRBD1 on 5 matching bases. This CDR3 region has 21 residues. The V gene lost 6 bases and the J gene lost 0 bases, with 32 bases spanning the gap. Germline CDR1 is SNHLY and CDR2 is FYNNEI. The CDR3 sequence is CASSAARVEMLGWLMNTEAFF. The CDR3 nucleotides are TGTGCCAGCAGCGCGGCCAGGGTGGAAATGTTGGGCTGGTTGATGAACACTGAAGCTTTCTTT.

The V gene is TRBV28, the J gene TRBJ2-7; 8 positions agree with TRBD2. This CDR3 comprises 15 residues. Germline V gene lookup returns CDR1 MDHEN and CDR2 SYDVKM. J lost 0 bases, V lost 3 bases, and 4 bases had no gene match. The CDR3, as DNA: TGTGCCAGCAGTTTCGGGGGGGCGCGCTCCTACGAGCAGTACTTC. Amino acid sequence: CASSFGGARSYEQYF. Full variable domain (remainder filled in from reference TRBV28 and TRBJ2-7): DVKVTQSSRYLVKRTGEKVFLECVQDMDHENMFWYRQDPGLGLRLIYFSYDVKMKEKGDIPEGYSVSREKKERFSLILESASTNQTSMYLCASSFGGARSYEQYFGPGTRLTVT.

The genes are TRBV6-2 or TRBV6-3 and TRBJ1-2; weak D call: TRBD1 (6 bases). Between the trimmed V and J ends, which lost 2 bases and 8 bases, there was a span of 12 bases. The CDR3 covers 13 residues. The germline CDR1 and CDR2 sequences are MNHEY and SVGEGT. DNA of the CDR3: TGTGCCAGCAGTTACCCTTCAGGGGACGGCTACACCTTC. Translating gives CASSYPSGDGYTF.

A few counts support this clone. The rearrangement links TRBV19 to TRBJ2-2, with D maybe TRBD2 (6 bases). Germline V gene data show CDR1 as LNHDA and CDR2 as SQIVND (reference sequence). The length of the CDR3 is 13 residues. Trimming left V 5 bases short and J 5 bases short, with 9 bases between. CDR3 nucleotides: TGTGCCAGTAGTCCGGGGAGGACCGGGGAGCTGTTTTTT. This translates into CASSPGRTGELFF.

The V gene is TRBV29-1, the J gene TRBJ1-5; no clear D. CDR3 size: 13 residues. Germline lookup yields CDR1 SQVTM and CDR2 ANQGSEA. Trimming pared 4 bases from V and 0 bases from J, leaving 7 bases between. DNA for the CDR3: TGCAGCGTTGCCGTAGATAGCAATCAGCCCCAGCATTTT. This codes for CSVAVDSNQPQHF.

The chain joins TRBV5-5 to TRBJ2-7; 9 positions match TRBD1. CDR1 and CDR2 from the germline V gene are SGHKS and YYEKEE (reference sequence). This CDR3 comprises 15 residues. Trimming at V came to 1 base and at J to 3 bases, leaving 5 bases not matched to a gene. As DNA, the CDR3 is TGTGCCAGCAGCTTGTTTCGGGACAGGGACTACGAGCAGTACTTC. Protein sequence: CASSLFRDRDYEQYF.

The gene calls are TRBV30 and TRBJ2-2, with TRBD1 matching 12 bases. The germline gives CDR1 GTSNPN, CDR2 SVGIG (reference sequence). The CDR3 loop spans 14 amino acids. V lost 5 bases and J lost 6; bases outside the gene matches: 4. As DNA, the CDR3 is TGTGCCTGGGAGGGGACAGGGGGCCCCGGGGAGCTGTTTTTT. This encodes CAWEGTGGPGELFF.

The CDR3 protein is CASSSPGTGGQETQYF. As DNA, the CDR3 is TGTGCCAGCTCCTCTCCCGGGACAGGGGGCCAAGAGACCCAGTACTTC. The rearrangement links TRBV11-2 to TRBJ2-5; TRBD1 matches at 11 bases. The CDR3 extends over 16 amino acids. V dropped 8 bases and J dropped 1; count of bases not matched to a gene: 9. Germline loops: CDR1 SGHAT, CDR2 FQNNGV.

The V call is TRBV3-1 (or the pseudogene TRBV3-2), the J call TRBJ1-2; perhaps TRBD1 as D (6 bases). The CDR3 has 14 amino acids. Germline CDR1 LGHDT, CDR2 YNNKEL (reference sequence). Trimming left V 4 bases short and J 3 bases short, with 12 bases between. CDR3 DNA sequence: TGTGCCAGCAGCCCGGCGGGGGGCTACTATGGCTACACCTTC. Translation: CASSPAGGYYGYTF.

The CDR3 DNA reads as TGTGCCAGCAGCTTCGGGGGAGGCAATGAGCAGTTCTTC. It encodes CASSFGGGNEQFF. This sequence joins TRBV7-3 and TRBJ2-1; D is perhaps TRBD2 (6 bases). The V gene's germline CDR1 is SGHTA and CDR2 FQGTGA. The ends were cut back, 3 bases at V and 6 bases at J, with 9 bases in the middle. The CDR3 is 13 residues long.